A selection of T cell receptor beta chains follows, all from one sample in a study of blood T cell repertoires in COVID-19. This table comes from immunoSEQ multiplex PCR, and its TCRdb copy is limited to in-frame clones, with some not included. The sample lists about 260,000 clones, 75% to 90% seen once, with under 2% in the top ten. The sequenced sample consisted of peripheral blood. The receptors originated from a man aged 25-45 years with active or convalescent COVID-19. Both conserved end residues are part of each CDR3. The order of the fields is clone size, J gene, D gene, V gene, CDR3 DNA, CDR3 protein. A D gene is named only where the DNA matches it firmly. Rows may omit the clone size; those that give it use once, few, many or a size class.

abundance: .; j_gene: TRBJ1-3; d_gene: .; v_gene: TRBV6-5; CDR3nt: TGTGCCAGCAGACCAGGGATCTTGACTGGAAACACCATATATTTT; CDR3aa: CASRPGILTGNTIYF
abundance: .; j_gene: TRBJ1-4; d_gene: .; v_gene: TRBV4-2; CDR3nt: TGTGCCAGCAGGCCGACCCTACAGGATAATGAAAAACTGTTTTTT; CDR3aa: CASRPTLQDNEKLFF
abundance: .; j_gene: TRBJ1-5; d_gene: TRBD1; v_gene: TRBV2; CDR3nt: TGTGCCAGCAGTGAAGAAGGAGGGGGCCATCAGCCCCAGCATTTT; CDR3aa: CASSEEGGGHQPQHF
abundance: .; j_gene: TRBJ2-1; d_gene: .; v_gene: TRBV14; CDR3nt: TGTGCCAGCAGCCAGGCAGGAAACAATGAGCAGTTCTTC; CDR3aa: CASSQAGNNEQFF
abundance: .; j_gene: TRBJ2-2; d_gene: TRBD2; v_gene: TRBV5-6; CDR3nt: TGTGCCAGCAGCGGACCGGGACTAGACACCGGGGAGCTGTTTTTT; CDR3aa: CASSGPGLDTGELFF
abundance: .; j_gene: TRBJ2-5; d_gene: TRBD2; v_gene: TRBV5-1; CDR3nt: TGCGCCAGCAGCTTGTCCCCTAGCGGGGGCCAAAAAGGAGAGACCCAGTACTTC; CDR3aa: CASSLSPSGGQKGETQYF
abundance: .; j_gene: TRBJ1-1; d_gene: .; v_gene: TRBV5-1; CDR3nt: TGCGCCAGCAGCTCCCTCAGGGGCGGCACTGAAGCTTTCTTT; CDR3aa: CASSSLRGGTEAFF
abundance: few; j_gene: TRBJ2-5; d_gene: TRBD1; v_gene: TRBV7-9; CDR3nt: TGTGCCAGCAGCTTAGGCACAGGGGGACAAGAGACCCAGTACTTC; CDR3aa: CASSLGTGGQETQYF
abundance: .; j_gene: TRBJ2-2; d_gene: .; v_gene: TRBV7-3; CDR3nt: TGTGCCAGCAGCTTAAGCGGGAACGCGAACACCGGGGAGCTGTTTTTT; CDR3aa: CASSLSGNANTGELFF
abundance: .; j_gene: TRBJ1-2; d_gene: .; v_gene: TRBV19; CDR3nt: TGTGCCAGTAGTATGGCGGCCGGGGTCCGGGCTAACTATGGCTACACCTTC; CDR3aa: CASSMAAGVRANYGYTF
abundance: .; j_gene: TRBJ2-2; d_gene: TRBD1; v_gene: TRBV9; CDR3nt: TGTGCCAGCAGCGGCCGGGACAGGGTGGGCACCGGGGAGCTGTTTTTT; CDR3aa: CASSGRDRVGTGELFF
abundance: .; j_gene: TRBJ1-2; d_gene: TRBD1; v_gene: TRBV3-1/TRBV3-2; CDR3nt: TGTGCCAGCAGCTCAGGGACAGTGAGTAACTATGGCTACACCTTC; CDR3aa: CASSSGTVSNYGYTF
abundance: once; j_gene: TRBJ2-7; d_gene: .; v_gene: TRBV12-3/TRBV12-4; CDR3nt: TGTGCCAGCAGTCTTATGGGGCCCGAGCAGTACTTC; CDR3aa: CASSLMGPEQYF
abundance: .; j_gene: TRBJ1-6; d_gene: .; v_gene: TRBV7-9; CDR3nt: TGTGCCAGCAGCCCGGGACTCTACCAGGATTCACCCCTCCACTTT; CDR3aa: CASSPGLYQDSPLHF
abundance: .; j_gene: TRBJ1-1; d_gene: .; v_gene: TRBV7-9; CDR3nt: TGTGCCAGCAGCCTGGGGGAGGGGAACGCTGAAGCTTTCTTT; CDR3aa: CASSLGEGNAEAFF
abundance: few; j_gene: TRBJ2-7; d_gene: .; v_gene: TRBV5-1; CDR3nt: TGCGCCAGCAGGTCTGGAGCCGCGGACTACGAGCAGTACTTC; CDR3aa: CASRSGAADYEQYF
abundance: .; j_gene: TRBJ2-7; d_gene: TRBD1; v_gene: TRBV4-1; CDR3nt: TGCGCCAGCAGTCGATTCGCCGGGACAGGGGACTCCTACGAGCAGTACTTC; CDR3aa: CASSRFAGTGDSYEQYF
abundance: .; j_gene: TRBJ2-1; d_gene: TRBD2; v_gene: TRBV20-1; CDR3nt: TGCAGTGCTGGTGAAGGCGGAGCGGGGCCGTACAGTAATGAGCAGTTCTTC; CDR3aa: CSAGEGGAGPYSNEQFF
abundance: .; j_gene: TRBJ2-7; d_gene: .; v_gene: TRBV6-6; CDR3nt: TGTGCCAGCAAGAAACAGGGTGGGGGATTAGGGGAGCAGTACTTC; CDR3aa: CASKKQGGGLGEQYF
abundance: few; j_gene: TRBJ2-7; d_gene: TRBD1; v_gene: TRBV27; CDR3nt: TGTGCCAGCAGTTTGAAGGGGGCGGAAGACGAGCAGTACTTC; CDR3aa: CASSLKGAEDEQYF
abundance: .; j_gene: TRBJ1-6; d_gene: .; v_gene: TRBV20-1; CDR3nt: TGCAGTGTTGGAGGGCACTCACCCCTCCACTTT; CDR3aa: CSVGGHSPLHF
abundance: .; j_gene: TRBJ2-2; d_gene: TRBD2; v_gene: TRBV3-1/TRBV3-2; CDR3nt: TGTGCCAGCAGCCTGTCACTAGCGGGGGTCTTGAACACCGGGGAGCTGTTTTTT; CDR3aa: CASSLSLAGVLNTGELFF